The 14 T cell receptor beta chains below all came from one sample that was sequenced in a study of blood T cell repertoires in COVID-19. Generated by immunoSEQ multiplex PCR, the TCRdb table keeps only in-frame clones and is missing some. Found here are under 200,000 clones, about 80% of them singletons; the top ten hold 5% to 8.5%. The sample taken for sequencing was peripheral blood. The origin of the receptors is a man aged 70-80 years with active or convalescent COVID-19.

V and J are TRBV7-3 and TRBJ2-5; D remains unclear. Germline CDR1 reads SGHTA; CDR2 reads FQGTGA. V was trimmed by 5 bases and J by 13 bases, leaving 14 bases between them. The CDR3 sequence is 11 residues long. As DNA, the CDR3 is TGTGCCAGCAGCCCTCTGCGCGAAACGTACTTC. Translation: CASSPLRETYF.

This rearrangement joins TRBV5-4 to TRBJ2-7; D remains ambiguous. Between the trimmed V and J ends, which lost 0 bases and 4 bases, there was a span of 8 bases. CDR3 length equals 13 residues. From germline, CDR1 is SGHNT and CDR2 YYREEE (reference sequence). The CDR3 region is CASSLDREYEQYF. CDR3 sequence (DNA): TGTGCCAGCAGCTTGGACAGAGAATACGAGCAGTACTTC.

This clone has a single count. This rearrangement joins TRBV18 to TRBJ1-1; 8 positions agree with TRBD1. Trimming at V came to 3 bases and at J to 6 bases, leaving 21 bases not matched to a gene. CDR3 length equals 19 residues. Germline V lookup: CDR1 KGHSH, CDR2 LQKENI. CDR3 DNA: TGTGCCAGCTCACCTTGGACAGGGACGAGGACGATATCAGGTTCTGAAGCTTTCTTT. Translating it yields CASSPWTGTRTISGSEAFF.

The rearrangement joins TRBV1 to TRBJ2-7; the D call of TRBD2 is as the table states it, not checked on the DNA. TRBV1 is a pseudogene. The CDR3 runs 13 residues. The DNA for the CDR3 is TGCACCAGCAGCCAAGCTAGCGGGTGCGAGCAGTACTTC. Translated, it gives CTSSQASGCEQYF.

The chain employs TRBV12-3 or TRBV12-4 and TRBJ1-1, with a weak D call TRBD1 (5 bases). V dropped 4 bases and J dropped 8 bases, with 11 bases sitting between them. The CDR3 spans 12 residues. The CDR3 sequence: CASSSQGTEAFF. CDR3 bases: TGTGCCAGCAGTTCTCAGGGCACCGAAGCTTTCTTT.

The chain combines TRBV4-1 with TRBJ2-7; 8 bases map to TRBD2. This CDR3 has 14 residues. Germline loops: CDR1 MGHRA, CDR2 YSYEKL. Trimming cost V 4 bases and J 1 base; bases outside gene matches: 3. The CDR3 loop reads CASSPSGSSYEQYF. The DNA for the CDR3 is TGCGCCAGCAGCCCCAGCGGGAGTTCCTACGAGCAGTACTTC.

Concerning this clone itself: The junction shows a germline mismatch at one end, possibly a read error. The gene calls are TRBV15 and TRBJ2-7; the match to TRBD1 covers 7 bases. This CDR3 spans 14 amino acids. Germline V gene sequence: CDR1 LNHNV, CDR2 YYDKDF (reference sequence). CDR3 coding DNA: TGTGCCACCAGCAGACTAAAACAAGGGGGCAGGCCTGACTTC. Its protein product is CATSRLKQGGRPDF.

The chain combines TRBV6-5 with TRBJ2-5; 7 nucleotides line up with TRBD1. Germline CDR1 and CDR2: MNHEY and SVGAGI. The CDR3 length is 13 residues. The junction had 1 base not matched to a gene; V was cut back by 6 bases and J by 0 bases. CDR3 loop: CASRQGYQETQYF. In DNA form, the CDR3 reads TGTGCCAGCAGACAGGGGTACCAAGAGACCCAGTACTTC.

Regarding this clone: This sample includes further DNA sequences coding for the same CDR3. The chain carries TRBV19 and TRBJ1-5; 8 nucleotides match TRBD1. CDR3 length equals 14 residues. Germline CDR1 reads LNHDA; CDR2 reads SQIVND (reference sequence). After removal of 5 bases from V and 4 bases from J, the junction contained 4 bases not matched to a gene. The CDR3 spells CASSRQGWNQPQHF. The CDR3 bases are TGTGCCAGTAGTCGACAGGGGTGGAATCAGCCCCAGCATTTT.

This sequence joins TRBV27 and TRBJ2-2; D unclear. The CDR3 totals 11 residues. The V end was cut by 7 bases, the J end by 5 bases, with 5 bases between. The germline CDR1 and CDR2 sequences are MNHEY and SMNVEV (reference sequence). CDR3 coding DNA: TGTGCCAGCATGAGGACCGGGGAGCTGTTTTTT. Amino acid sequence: CASMRTGELFF.

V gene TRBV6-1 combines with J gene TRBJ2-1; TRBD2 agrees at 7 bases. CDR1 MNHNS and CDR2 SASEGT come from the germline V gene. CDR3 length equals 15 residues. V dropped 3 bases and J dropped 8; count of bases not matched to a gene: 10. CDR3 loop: CASSEDWPGGDEQFF. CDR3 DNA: TGTGCCAGCAGTGAGGACTGGCCGGGGGGAGATGAGCAGTTCTTC.

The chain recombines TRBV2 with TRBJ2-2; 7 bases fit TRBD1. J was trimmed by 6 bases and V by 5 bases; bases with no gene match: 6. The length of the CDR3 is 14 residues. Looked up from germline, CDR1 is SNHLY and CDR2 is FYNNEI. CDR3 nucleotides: TGTGCCAGCAGTCCGCCTCAGGGGGCCGGGGAGCTGTTTTTT. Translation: CASSPPQGAGELFF.

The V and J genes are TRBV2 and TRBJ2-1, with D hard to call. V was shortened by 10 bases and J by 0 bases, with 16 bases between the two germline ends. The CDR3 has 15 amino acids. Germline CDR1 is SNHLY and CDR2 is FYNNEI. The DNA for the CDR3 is TGTGCCACTATCACGAGGTCCAGCTCCTACAATGAGCAGTTCTTC. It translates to CATITRSSSYNEQFF.

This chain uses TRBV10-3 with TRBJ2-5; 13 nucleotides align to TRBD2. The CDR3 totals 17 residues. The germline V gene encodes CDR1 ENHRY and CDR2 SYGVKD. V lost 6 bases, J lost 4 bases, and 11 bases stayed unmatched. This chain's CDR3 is CAISRSGLAGTGETQYF. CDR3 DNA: TGTGCCATCAGCCGATCGGGACTAGCGGGAACGGGAGAGACCCAGTACTTC.